A selection of T cell receptor beta chains follows, all from one sample in a study of cytomegalovirus exposure and HLA in healthy donors. The assay was immunoSEQ multiplex PCR, and TCRdb's table has in-frame clones only and misses some. The table records some 78,000 clones, around 70% of them present only once. What was sequenced was PBMCs. The origin of the receptors is a woman aged 40 to 49 in good health and CMV-seropositive. The CDR3 runs from the conserved cysteine through the conserved F or W. The D gene is left open where the match is weak. Only some rows state a clone size, as once, few, many or a class for expanded clones.

clone_size cdr3_length j_call v_call d_call cdr3_nt cdr3_aa
NA 12 TRBJ2-7 TRBV30 NA TGTGCCTGGAGTGTTCAGGGTCTCGAGCAGTACTTC CAWSVQGLEQYF
NA 15 TRBJ1-4 TRBV30 NA TGTGCCTGGAGTGTTGGTTCTACAACTAATGAAAAACTGTTTTTT CAWSVGSTTNEKLFF
NA 17 TRBJ2-5 TRBV5-1 TRBD2 TGCGCCAGCAGCTTGCACCACCCGGGGGGAATTCAAGAGACCCAGTACTTC CASSLHHPGGIQETQYF
NA 17 TRBJ1-2 TRBV4-3 NA TGCGCCAGCAGCCAAGGGGTGGCCACACTAGGTCTTAATGGCTACACCTTC CASSQGVATLGLNGYTF
NA 15 TRBJ2-3 TRBV28 NA TGTGCCAGCAGGGCCCTAGGAGGGTTATTTGGTACGCAGTATTTT CASRALGGLFGTQYF
NA 16 TRBJ2-2 TRBV7-2 TRBD2 TGTGCCAGCAGCTTATGGCGGGGGGGCAACACCGGGGAGCTGTTTTTT CASSLWRGGNTGELFF
NA 16 TRBJ2-3 TRBV29-1 TRBD2 TGCAGCGTTGAAGCTTCGGGACTAGCGGGCACAGATACGCAGTATTTT CSVEASGLAGTDTQYF
NA 15 TRBJ1-1 TRBV19 NA TGTGCCAGTAGTTTCGGTGCAGGTTGGGACACTGAAGCTTTCTTT CASSFGAGWDTEAFF
NA 15 TRBJ1-1 TRBV19 NA TGTGCCAGTACACCGCGTGTTGGGGCTCTCACTGAAGCTTTCTTT CASTPRVGALTEAFF
few 13 TRBJ1-2 TRBV7-9 NA TGTGCCAGCAGCCCTCGACAGGTCTATGGCTACACCTTC CASSPRQVYGYTF
NA 16 TRBJ1-4 TRBV4-3 TRBD1 TGCGCCAGCAGCCAAGAGGTGGGCAGGGGGACCGAAAAACTGTTTTTT CASSQEVGRGTEKLFF
NA 17 TRBJ2-5 TRBV5-1 TRBD1 TGCGCCAGCAGCCCCCGATCTCGACAGGGCGGCCAAGAGACCCAGTACTTC CASSPRSRQGGQETQYF
NA 16 TRBJ2-3 TRBV7-9 TRBD2 TGTGCCAGCAGCCGGACTAGCGGGGGCTTTTCAGATACGCAGTATTTT CASSRTSGGFSDTQYF
few 14 TRBJ2-7 TRBV29-1 NA TGCAGCGTTCAGGTTCAGGGAAACTCCTACGAGCAGTACTTC CSVQVQGNSYEQYF
NA 15 TRBJ2-1 TRBV12-5 TRBD2 TGTGCTAGTGGCCGGGGACTAGCGGATTACAATGAGCAGTTCTTC CASGRGLADYNEQFF
once 14 TRBJ1-2 TRBV19 TRBD1 TGTGCCAGTAGTATAGAGACAGGGCCCTATGGCTACACCTTC CASSIETGPYGYTF
NA 15 TRBJ2-1 TRBV27 NA TGTGCCAGCAGCCACTTGGGGGGCTCCTACAATGAGCAGTTCTTC CASSHLGGSYNEQFF
NA 13 TRBJ2-5 TRBV7-2 NA TGTGCCAGCAGCTTAGAACAGGAAGAGACCCAGTACTTC CASSLEQEETQYF
once 14 TRBJ1-1 TRBV18 NA TGTGCCAGCTCACCGCATACACAGGGCACTGAAGCTTTCTTT CASSPHTQGTEAFF
once 15 TRBJ2-1 TRBV7-2 NA TGTGCCAGCAGCTTAGCGGGGGCCAGACGGTCAATGGGGTTCTTC CASSLAGARRSMGFF
NA 12 TRBJ2-7 TRBV4-1 TRBD2 TGCGCCAGCAGCCAAGGGGGGGGTGAGCAGTACTTC CASSQGGGEQYF
NA 17 TRBJ1-6 TRBV4-2 TRBD1 TGTGCCAGCAGCCAATCTACAGGGGAATCCTATAATTCACCCCTCCACTTT CASSQSTGESYNSPLHF
NA 17 TRBJ2-4 TRBV4-1 NA TGCGCCAGCAGCCAAGGGCGACAGGGACTAGCCAAAAACATTCAGTACTTC CASSQGRQGLAKNIQYF
NA 15 TRBJ2-2 TRBV10-2 TRBD2 TGCGCCAGCAGTGAGAGCGGGGGGCGGGCCGGGGAGCTGTTTTTT CASSESGGRAGELFF
once 15 TRBJ1-5 TRBV30 NA TGTGCCTGGAGTATACAAGGGAGAGGCAATCAGCCCCAGCATTTT CAWSIQGRGNQPQHF
NA 16 TRBJ2-1 TRBV9 TRBD2 TGTGCCAGCAGCACCCGACTAGCGGGAGCCAACAATGAGCAGTTCTTC CASSTRLAGANNEQFF
NA 14 TRBJ1-6 TRBV2 NA TGTGCCAGCAGTGAACTGGGGAGGAATTCACCCCTCCACTTT CASSELGRNSPLHF
NA 12 TRBJ1-3 TRBV6-1 NA TGTGCCAGCAGTTCTACTGGAAACACCATATATTTT CASSSTGNTIYF
NA 14 TRBJ1-6 TRBV6-5 NA TGTGCCAGCAGTTACAGGAAGGGGCCCTCACCCCTCCACTTT CASSYRKGPSPLHF
NA 18 TRBJ2-3 TRBV29-1 TRBD2 TGCAGCGTGACTGGCGGTGATAGCGGGAGTTTAAGCGCAGATACGCAGTATTTT CSVTGGDSGSLSADTQYF
few 12 TRBJ1-2 TRBV6-5 NA TGTGCCAGCAGTTTGCAGGGGCAGGGCTACACCTTC CASSLQGQGYTF
few 12 TRBJ2-4 TRBV5-1 NA TGCGCCAGCAGCATCAGGGGGGACATTCAGTACTTC CASSIRGDIQYF
once 16 TRBJ1-6 TRBV7-2 TRBD1 TGTGCCAGCAACAAACCGGGACAGTTTCCTAATTCACCCCTCCACTTT CASNKPGQFPNSPLHF
NA 18 TRBJ2-3 TRBV5-1 TRBD1 TGCGCCAGCAGCTTGGGAAGACAGACAGGGGGAGGCACAGATACGCAGTATTTT CASSLGRQTGGGTDTQYF
NA 14 TRBJ2-7 TRBV2 NA TGTGCCAGCAGTGAGGGCTGGAAAGCCTACGAGCAGTACTTC CASSEGWKAYEQYF
few 15 TRBJ1-4 TRBV2 NA TGTGCCAGCAGTGCTGCCCGGGACTTTCGGGAAAAACTGTTTTTT CASSAARDFREKLFF
NA 15 TRBJ1-1 TRBV7-2 NA TGTGCCAGCAGCTTAGGGACACACTTCAACGCTGAAGCTTTCTTT CASSLGTHFNAEAFF
NA 15 TRBJ2-2 TRBV19 TRBD1 TGTGCCAGCACCCAGGGACAGGGATACACCGGGGAGCTGTTTTTT CASTQGQGYTGELFF
NA 14 TRBJ2-5 TRBV5-6 NA TGTGCCAGCAGCTTGGGACAAGGACAAGAGACCCAGTACTTC CASSLGQGQETQYF
NA 14 TRBJ2-7 TRBV2 TRBD1 TGTGCCAGCACCTGGGGGACAGGGTCGAACGAGCAGTACTTC CASTWGTGSNEQYF
NA 14 TRBJ2-7 TRBV5-1 TRBD1 TGCGCCAGCAGCTTGGGGTGGACAGGGAACGAGCAGTACTTC CASSLGWTGNEQYF
NA 16 TRBJ2-3 TRBV5-1 TRBD2 TGCGCCAGCAGGATGCGGGGGGCCGGCGCCACAGATACGCAGTATTTT CASRMRGAGATDTQYF